This is a list of T cell receptor beta chains from one sample in a study of chemoradiotherapy in HPV16-positive cancers. The table came from immunoSEQ multiplex PCR; TCRdb's copy has only in-frame clones and leaves some out. The data hold approximately 35,000 clones, with roughly 77% observed a single time. The source was blood, collected from a patient who underwent chemoradiotherapy. The receptor set was obtained from a human donor with HPV-associated anogenital cancer. The CDR3 runs from the conserved cysteine through the conserved F or W. The order of the fields is V gene, J gene, CDR3 protein.

>TRBV11-2|TRBJ1-2
CASSRPGQGVGYTF
>TRBV20-1|TRBJ1-6
CSVMRGSPLHF
>TRBV4-1|TRBJ1-2
CASSQDGRGQASPYGYTF
>TRBV6-6|TRBJ1-2
CASLTLTEGYTF
>TRBV27|TRBJ2-7
CASSSTRIFLYEQYF
>TRBV9|TRBJ2-1
CASSVGSGIANEQFF
>TRBV30|TRBJ1-2
CAWSQTGAGTF
>TRBV7-2|TRBJ1-6
CASSPQVLGPLHF
>TRBV9|TRBJ2-2
CASSPRSLLTGELFF
>TRBV7-2|TRBJ2-7
CASSDPGTGSSYEQYF
>TRBV6-6|TRBJ2-7
CASSYSRGTVFYEQYF
>TRBV7-8|TRBJ1-1
CASSLGEGGVWLSEAFF
>TRBV5-1|TRBJ1-6
CASRGTGTSSYNSPLHF
>TRBV27|TRBJ1-1
CASSLTGTFVNTEAFF
>TRBV6-6|TRBJ1-3
CASTALLSGNTIYF
>TRBV7-2|TRBJ2-1
CASSPYITNEQFF
>TRBV7-9|TRBJ2-2
CAQDTGELFF
>TRBV5-1|TRBJ1-2
CASSLSLGGGQRICYTF
>TRBV7-3|TRBJ2-2
CASSPQGHTGELFF